The present entry profiles one T cell receptor (beta chain) with its context. What it binds is unknown. The data were obtained in a study of T cell responses to AZD1222 COVID-19 vaccine. Points from the study as a whole: Clonal diversity may have been underestimated in mostly white British donors. Mapped onto spike, vaccine-associated CD4 TCRs spanned it and were dominant at 160-218 and 743-854. Repertoire samples came only from after the peak T cell response.

TCRdb's table, derived via immunoSEQ multiplex PCR, lists solely in-frame clones and lacks some. The sample records 75,000 to 100,000 clones, over 85% being singletons. The V and J ends lost 7 bases and 6 bases, in that order; junction bases with no gene match: 8. CDR1 is WSHSY, CDR2 SAAADI, per germline. This CDR3 is built from 14 residues. This chain connects TRBV10-2 to TRBJ1-1, with 10 bases fitting TRBD1. This TCR derives from an adult in good health. The source was peripheral blood, collected on day 0 of AZD1222 vaccination. For the CDR3, the DNA is TGCGCCAGCATCAGACAGGGGGCGGCCCCTGAAGCTTTCTTT. As protein: CASIRQGAAPEAFF.